Following are 20 T cell receptor beta chains from one sample sequenced in a study of post-analysis software for immune sequencing data. The study's findings and limits: TRBV5-6, TRBV5-1 and TRBV20-1 belonged to a set of five TRBV segments that were more frequent in patients than controls.

Their cognate antigens are unknown. Built from TCR beta cDNA, the libraries had unique molecular identifiers in them. One entry per CDR3 protein results from TCRdb running MiXCR on the PCR reads. The sample contains 700,000 to 900,000 distinct CDR3 sequences, about 45% of which appear only once. Sequenced sample: blood. The receptor source for this set is a girl between 5 and 17 years old with multiple sclerosis.

The CDR3 sequence is CASSYGQGDQFF. The CDR3 nucleotides are TGTGCCAGCAGCTACGGACAGGGGGATCAGTTCTTC. V is TRBV11-2 and J is TRBJ2-1, with TRBD1 matching 10 bases. The CDR3 spans 12 residues. Trimming took 4 bases from V and 13 from J; bases not matched to a gene: 4. The germline V gene encodes CDR1 SGHAT and CDR2 FQNNGV.

In this sample, this clonotype turned up a few times. This chain uses TRBV4-1 with TRBJ2-1; no reliable D call. This CDR3 has 13 residues. Germline-derived CDR1 and CDR2 are MGHRA and YSYEKL. V was cut by 1 base and J by 3 bases, with 4 bases left in between. The CDR3 loop is CASSQGNYNEQFF. As DNA, the CDR3 is TGCGCCAGCAGCCAAGGTAACTACAATGAGCAGTTCTTC.

This clonotype was observed a handful of times. The gene calls are TRBV9 and TRBJ2-1; D may match TRBD1 or TRBD2 (5 bases each). The CDR3 is made up of 16 amino acids. The germline V gene encodes CDR1 SGDLS and CDR2 YYNGEE. V gave up 0 bases and J gave up 10 bases, with 20 bases separating them. In nucleotides, the CDR3 is TGTGCCAGCAGCGTAGGAGGGGCTAGCACACCATGGGAGCAGTTCTTC. As protein: CASSVGGASTPWEQFF.

J is TRBJ2-5 and V is TRBV24-1, with 14 positions matching TRBD2. In germline, CDR1 is KGHDR, CDR2 SFDVKD. J gave up 5 bases and V 3 bases, and 4 bases lay outside the gene matches. This CDR3 is 16 amino acids long. CDR3 sequence: CATSDAGLAGGETQYF. CDR3 bases: TGTGCCACCAGTGATGCTGGACTAGCGGGAGGTGAGACCCAGTACTTC.

This clonotype was found a few times. V and J are TRBV7-2 and TRBJ2-3, with D perhaps matching TRBD2 (6 bases). This CDR3 has 16 residues. CDR1 is SGHTA and CDR2 is FQGNSA in the germline V gene. V shed 4 bases and J shed 2 bases, with 16 bases lying between them. The CDR3 DNA sequence: TGTGCCAGCAGCTCAGCGTCGGGAGCCACCACAGATACGCAGTATTTT. Translation gives CASSSASGATTDTQYF.

This chain links TRBV5-8 with TRBJ1-2; tentatively, D is TRBD1 (5 bases). V was shortened by 0 bases and J by 11 bases, with 14 bases between the two germline ends. The germline V gene has CDR1 SGHTS and CDR2 YDEGEE. This CDR3 is built from 13 residues. The CDR3 protein is CASSLVNGARYTF. In DNA form, the CDR3 reads TGTGCCAGCAGCTTGGTGAACGGGGCCCGGTACACCTTC. The full variable domain, with the rest looked up from reference TRBV5-8 and TRBJ1-2, is EAGVTQSPTHLIKTRGQQATLRCSPISGHTSVYWYQQALGLGLQFLLWYDEGEERNRGNFPPRFSGRQFPNYSSELNVNALELEDSALYLCASSLVNGARYTFGSGTRLTVV.

J is TRBJ2-7 and V is TRBV30, with TRBD1 matching 8 bases. CDR1 is GTSNPN, CDR2 SVGIG, per germline (reference sequence). J lost 3 bases, V lost 3 bases, and 4 bases had no gene match. This CDR3 has 13 residues. DNA for the CDR3: TGTGCCTGGAGGGATGACAGGGGCTACGAGCAGTACTTC. Translated: CAWRDDRGYEQYF. The entire variable domain, with the rest obtained from reference TRBV30 and TRBJ2-7, is as follows: SQTIHQWPATLVQPVGSPLSLECTVEGTSNPNLYWYRQAAGRGLQLLFYSVGIGQISSEVPQNLSASRPQDRQFILSSKKLLLSDSGFYLCAWRDDRGYEQYFGPGTRLTVT.

This chain links TRBV6-6 with TRBJ2-2, with 8 bases that match TRBD1. Germline CDR1 is MNHNY and CDR2 is SVGAGI (reference sequence). The CDR3 loop spans 15 amino acids. After removal of 6 bases from V and 4 bases from J, the junction contained 7 bases not matched to a gene. The CDR3 region is CASSSGQGPTGELFF. The CDR3 DNA reads as TGTGCCAGCAGCTCAGGACAGGGACCCACCGGGGAGCTGTTTTTT.

The chain combines TRBV12-3 or TRBV12-4 with TRBJ2-3; TRBD2 is a possible D gene (6 bases). The CDR3 runs 15 residues. V lost 7 bases, J lost 1 base, and 15 bases lay in between. The CDR3 here is CASKLARWGTDTQYF. As DNA, the CDR3 is TGTGCCAGCAAACTAGCCAGATGGGGCACAGATACGCAGTATTTT.

J is TRBJ2-1 and V is TRBV9, with D possibly TRBD2 on 5 matching bases. V dropped 3 bases and J dropped 6 bases, with 22 bases sitting between them. Germline lookup yields CDR1 SGDLS and CDR2 YYNGEE. The CDR3 totals 17 residues. The CDR3 reads CASSDYLNEASPNEQFF. In DNA, the CDR3 is TGTGCCAGCAGCGACTACCTCAACGAAGCTAGCCCCAATGAGCAGTTCTTC.

In nucleotides, the CDR3 is TGCGCCAGCAGCCAAGATGAGGGAGTTGCCAAAAACATTCAGTACTTC. Amino acids: CASSQDEGVAKNIQYF. The genes are TRBV4-3 and TRBJ2-4; maybe TRBD2 (5 bases). Germline CDR1 reads LGHNA; CDR2 reads YSLEER. This CDR3 comprises 16 residues. Trimming removed 0 bases at V and 1 base at J, with 10 bases between.

This clonotype was observed a few times. The CDR3 loop is CASSLEQFNEQFF. CDR3 nucleotides: TGTGCCAGCAGCTTAGAACAGTTCAATGAGCAGTTCTTC. The rearrangement uses TRBV7-2 and TRBJ2-1; no firm D call. The germline V gene encodes CDR1 SGHTA and CDR2 FQGNSA. The ends were cut back, 1 base at V and 6 bases at J, with 7 bases in the middle. CDR3 size: 13 residues.

The sample holds a few counts of this clonotype. The rearrangement joins TRBV5-1 to TRBJ2-1; possible D gene TRBD1, 5 bases. V was shortened by 4 bases and J by 9 bases, with 20 bases between the two germline ends. This CDR3 is built from 15 residues. The germline V gene encodes CDR1 SGHRS and CDR2 YFSETQ. The CDR3, as DNA: TGCGCCAGCAGCCCGGAAAATATGGGGCTGGGTGAGCAGTTCTTC. Its translation is CASSPENMGLGEQFF.

The chain uses TRBV12-3 or TRBV12-4 and TRBJ1-5; 8 positions match TRBD1. V gave up 6 bases and J gave up 0 bases; unmatched junction bases: 7. The CDR3 runs 16 residues. The CDR3 DNA follows: TGTGCCAGCAGCCAGACAGGGGAGGATAGCAATCAGCCCCAGCATTTT. Encoded protein: CASSQTGEDSNQPQHF.

This clonotype was detected only a few times. The rearrangement links TRBV6-5 to TRBJ2-1; D ambiguous. Per the germline V gene, CDR1 is MNHEY and CDR2 is SVGAGI. The V end lost 8 bases, the J end lost 5 bases, and 16 bases lay between the germline ends. CDR3 length: 14 residues. CDR3 in DNA: TGTGCCAGCGCGATACGGAGCGCCCACAATGAGCAGTTCTTC. As protein: CASAIRSAHNEQFF.

The sample holds a few counts of this clonotype. The chain has TRBV27 and TRBJ2-6; D call uncertain. The V gene's germline CDR1 is MNHEY and CDR2 SMNVEV (reference sequence). V gave up 4 bases and J gave up 0 bases, with 10 bases separating them. This CDR3 is 16 amino acids long. The CDR3 spells CASSSDGPSGANVLTF. Here the CDR3 DNA reads TGTGCCAGCAGTTCGGACGGTCCCTCTGGGGCCAACGTCCTGACTTTC.

The CDR3 DNA reads TGTGCCAGCAGCCAAGATCCGGGTTCGGGTGAGACCCAGTACTTC. This encodes CASSQDPGSGETQYF. The chain employs TRBV3-1 and TRBJ2-4, with unresolved D. The J call may be in error: the DNA end matches TRBJ2-5 better. This CDR3 comprises 15 residues. Germline CDR1 is LGHDT and CDR2 is YNNKEL (reference sequence).

This clonotype was recorded a few times. This sequence joins TRBV7-2 and TRBJ2-6; D gene ambiguous. Germline CDR1 and CDR2: SGHTA and FQGNSA. Trimming removed 2 bases at V and 3 bases at J, with 8 bases between. The length of the CDR3 is 15 residues. The CDR3 region has the DNA TGTGCCAGCAGCTTATTTGGTGGTGGGGCCAACGTCCTGACTTTC. The encoded protein is CASSLFGGGANVLTF.

The gene calls are TRBV4-2 and TRBJ2-1; 7 positions agree with TRBD1. In germline, CDR1 is LGHNA, CDR2 YNFKEQ. This CDR3 contains 15 residues. V gave up 4 bases and J gave up 3 bases; unmatched junction bases: 6. The CDR3 region has the DNA TGTGCCAGCAGCCGATCCGGGACAGTCTACAATGAGCAGTTCTTC. Translation: CASSRSGTVYNEQFF.

The gene calls are TRBV4-1 and TRBJ2-7; 9 bases are shared with TRBD1. V lost 5 bases and J lost 0; bases outside the gene matches: 8. Germline loops: CDR1 MGHRA, CDR2 YSYEKL. The CDR3 is made up of 16 amino acids. The CDR3 coding sequence is TGCGCCAGCAGCGAATCCGGGACAGGGTACTCCTACGAGCAGTACTTC. Its protein product is CASSESGTGYSYEQYF.